Listed below are T cell receptor beta chains from one sample, sequenced in a study of shared clonotypes between healthy human individuals. Generated by immunoSEQ multiplex PCR, the TCRdb table keeps only in-frame clones and is missing some. This sample has around 430,000 clones, with 75% to 85% found just once. The sequenced sample was PBMCs. The receptors originated from a woman in her thirties or forties in good health. Some clones in this sample may be carry-over from other donors' samples. CDR3s include the opening cysteine and the closing phenylalanine or tryptophan. Each record gives: CDR3 protein, CDR3 DNA, V gene, clone size, D gene, J gene. The D gene is left open where the match is weak. A row's size may be missing; if present it is once, few, many or a size class.

CASSLVGSLSYNEQFF,TGTGCCAGCAGCCTGGTGGGGAGCCTATCCTACAATGAGCAGTTCTTC,TRBV5-4,.,.,TRBJ2-1
CASSPGRARETQYF,TGTGCCAGCTCACCAGGCAGGGCGAGAGAGACCCAGTACTTC,TRBV18,.,.,TRBJ2-5
CASSPAQGSMDYTF,TGTGCCAGCTCACCGGCTCAGGGGTCGATGGACTACACCTTC,TRBV18,.,.,TRBJ1-2
CASSSSVFGTSYNEQFF,TGTGCCAGCAGTTCCTCGGTCTTCGGTACTAGTTACAATGAGCAGTTCTTC,TRBV27,.,.,TRBJ2-1
CASSLGGVPSSYEQYF,TGTGCCAGCAGCTTAGGAGGGGTCCCGAGCTCCTACGAGCAGTACTTC,TRBV11-2,.,.,TRBJ2-7
CASSSKGGGQETQYF,TGTGCCAGCAGCTCGAAGGGAGGGGGCCAAGAGACCCAGTACTTC,TRBV4-2,few,.,TRBJ2-5
CASSLVMGAAANVLTF,TGTGCCAGCAGCTTAGTCATGGGGGCCGCGGCCAACGTCCTGACTTTC,TRBV7-9,once,.,TRBJ2-6
CASSYNYRGDTDTQYF,TGTGCCAGCAGCTATAATTACAGGGGTGACACAGATACGCAGTATTTT,TRBV7-8,.,TRBD1,TRBJ2-3
CASSLAGGDNEQFF,TGTGCCAGCTCACTTGCGGGAGGGGACAATGAGCAGTTCTTC,TRBV18,.,TRBD2,TRBJ2-1
CSVEVSGVARKLFF,TGCAGCGTTGAAGTGAGTGGGGTGGCGAGAAAACTGTTTTTT,TRBV29-1,.,.,TRBJ1-4
CASRPYAVNTEAFF,TGTGCCAGCAGACCCTATGCGGTTAACACTGAAGCTTTCTTT,TRBV25-1,.,.,TRBJ1-1
CASSLGTYTEAFF,TGTGCCAGCAGCTTGGGCACTTACACTGAAGCTTTCTTT,TRBV7-2,.,.,TRBJ1-1
CASSNTGSLAGGEQYF,TGTGCCAGCAGCAACACAGGGTCACTAGCGGGCGGCGAGCAGTACTTC,TRBV9,.,TRBD2,TRBJ2-7
CASRDAAGSTDTQYF,TGTGCCAGCAGAGATGCAGCGGGTAGCACAGATACGCAGTATTTT,TRBV6-6,few,.,TRBJ2-3
CASSSRRTPIDYNEQFF,TGCGCCAGCAGCTCTCGAAGGACTCCAATAGACTACAATGAGCAGTTCTTC,TRBV5-1,.,.,TRBJ2-1
CASSVGTVQETQYF,TGTGCCAGCAGCGTCGGGACAGTACAAGAGACCCAGTACTTC,TRBV7-2,once,TRBD1,TRBJ2-5
CASSREVNYEQYF,TGTGCCAGCTCTCGGGAGGTTAACTACGAGCAGTACTTC,TRBV18,few,TRBD2,TRBJ2-7
CASSVVEAEISYNEQFF,TGTGCCAGCAGCGTAGTAGAAGCGGAGATCTCCTACAATGAGCAGTTCTTC,TRBV9,.,.,TRBJ2-1
CASSLDGGLSYEQYF,TGTGCCAGCAGCTTGGATGGGGGGCTTAGCTACGAGCAGTACTTC,TRBV5-4,.,.,TRBJ2-7
CAISERRGSGANVLTF,TGTGCCATCAGCGAAAGGAGGGGCTCTGGGGCCAACGTCCTGACTTTC,TRBV10-3,.,.,TRBJ2-6
CASLPRDRGPGEQYF,TGTGCCAGCCTTCCTCGGGACAGGGGGCCGGGTGAGCAGTACTTC,TRBV28,once,TRBD1,TRBJ2-7
CASSWDSHEQYF,TGTGCCAGCAGCTGGGACAGCCACGAGCAGTACTTC,TRBV7-9,once,TRBD1,TRBJ2-7
CASTPLQGFNYGYTF,TGTGCCAGCACCCCCCTTCAGGGTTTCAACTATGGCTACACCTTC,TRBV28,.,.,TRBJ1-2
CASSLGYSSGQFF,TGTGCCAGCAGCTTGGGGTACTCCTCGGGGCAGTTCTTC,TRBV7-9,.,.,TRBJ2-1
CAWSVPGPETQYF,TGTGCCTGGAGTGTACCCGGGCCAGAGACCCAGTACTTC,TRBV30,.,.,TRBJ2-5
CATSSLDGITGELFF,TGTGCCACGAGCTCATTGGACGGAATCACCGGGGAGCTGTTTTTT,TRBV2,.,.,TRBJ2-2
CASSMSAGGPGYEQYF,TGTGCCAGTAGTATGTCGGCGGGAGGGCCTGGGTACGAGCAGTACTTC,TRBV19,.,TRBD2,TRBJ2-7
CASSPTSGGYEQYF,TGTGCCAGCTCACCTACTAGCGGGGGCTACGAGCAGTACTTC,TRBV18,.,TRBD2,TRBJ2-7
CASSKPTSTDTQYF,TGTGCCAGCAGCAAACCAACTAGTACAGATACGCAGTATTTT,TRBV7-2,.,.,TRBJ2-3
CASSLDTSYEQYF,TGCGCCAGCAGCTTGGACACATCCTACGAGCAGTACTTC,TRBV5-1,.,.,TRBJ2-7
CASSYPGDEGAQYF,TGCGCCAGCAGCTATCCGGGAGATGAAGGAGCCCAGTACTTC,TRBV5-1,.,.,TRBJ2-5